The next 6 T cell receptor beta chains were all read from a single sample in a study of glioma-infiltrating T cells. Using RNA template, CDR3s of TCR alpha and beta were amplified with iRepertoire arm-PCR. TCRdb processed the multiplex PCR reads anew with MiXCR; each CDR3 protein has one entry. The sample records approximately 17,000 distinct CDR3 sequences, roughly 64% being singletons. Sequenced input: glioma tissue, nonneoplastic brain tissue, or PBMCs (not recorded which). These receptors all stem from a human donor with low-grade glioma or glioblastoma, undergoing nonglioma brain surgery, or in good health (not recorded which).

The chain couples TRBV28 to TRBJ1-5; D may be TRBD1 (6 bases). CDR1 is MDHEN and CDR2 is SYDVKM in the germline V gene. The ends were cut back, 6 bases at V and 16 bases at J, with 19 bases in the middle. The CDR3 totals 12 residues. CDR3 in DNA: TGTGCCAGCAGCCACAGGGCAGGAGGTCCTCATTTT. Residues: CASSHRAGGPHF.

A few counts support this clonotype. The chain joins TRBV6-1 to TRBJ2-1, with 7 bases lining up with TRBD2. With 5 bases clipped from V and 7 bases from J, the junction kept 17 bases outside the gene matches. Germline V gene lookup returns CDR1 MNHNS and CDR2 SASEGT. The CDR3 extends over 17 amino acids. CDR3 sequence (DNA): TGTGCCAGCAGTTGGTTTCTGGGTCGGCGGGAGATAAATGAGCAGTTCTTC. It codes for CASSWFLGRREINEQFF.

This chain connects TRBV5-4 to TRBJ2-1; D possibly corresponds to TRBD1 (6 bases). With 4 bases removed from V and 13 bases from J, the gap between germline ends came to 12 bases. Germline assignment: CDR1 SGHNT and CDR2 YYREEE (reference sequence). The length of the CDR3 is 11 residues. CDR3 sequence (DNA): TGTGCCAGCAGCGGGCAGGGGCAACAGTTCTTC. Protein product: CASSGQGQQFF.

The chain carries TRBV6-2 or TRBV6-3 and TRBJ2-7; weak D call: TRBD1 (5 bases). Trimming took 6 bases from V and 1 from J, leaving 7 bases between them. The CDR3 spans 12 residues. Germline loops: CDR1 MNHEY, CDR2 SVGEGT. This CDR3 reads CASRDISYEQYF. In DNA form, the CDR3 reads TGTGCCAGCAGGGACATTTCCTACGAGCAGTACTTC.

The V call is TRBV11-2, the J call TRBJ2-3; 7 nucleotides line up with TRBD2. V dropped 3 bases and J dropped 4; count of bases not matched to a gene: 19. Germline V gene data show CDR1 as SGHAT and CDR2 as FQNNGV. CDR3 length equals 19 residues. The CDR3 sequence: CASSFGGPGVIAGSDTQYF. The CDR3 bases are TGTGCCAGCAGCTTTGGGGGACCGGGTGTAATAGCGGGTTCAGATACGCAGTATTTT.

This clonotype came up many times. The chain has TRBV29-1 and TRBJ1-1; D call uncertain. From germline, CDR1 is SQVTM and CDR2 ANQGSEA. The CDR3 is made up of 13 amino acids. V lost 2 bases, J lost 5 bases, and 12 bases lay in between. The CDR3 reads CSVELRRATEAFF. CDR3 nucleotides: TGCAGCGTTGAACTACGGAGGGCGACTGAAGCTTTCTTT.